The clone carrying this T cell receptor (beta chain) was seen just once. Its cognate antigen is unknown. The CDR3 has 13 residues. The V gene lost 2 bases and the J gene lost 7 bases, with 8 bases spanning the gap. The germline gives CDR1 ENHRY, CDR2 SYGVKD. These data belong to a study of OX40 agonist ivuxolimab in advanced cancers. Study at large: With ivuxolimab, an agonistic anti-OX40 (CD134) antibody, patients were treated. Cohort: roughly 79% men, mean age about 60, aged roughly 23 to 90.

Measured with immunoSEQ multiplex PCR; TCRdb has only the in-frame clones, and not every one. Seen here are around 83,000 clones, 75% to 95% observed once, and the top ten hold about 2.3%. Overall study findings and caveats: It was not determined which antigens were specifically recognized by the peripheral T cells that had undergone clonal expansion.

This receptor was obtained from an adult with an advanced solid tumor such as melanoma, head and neck, liver or kidney cancer. The chain is built from TRBV10-3 and TRBJ1-4; D gene ambiguous. This specimen consisted of CD4+ or CD8+ T cells sorted from blood, obtained in a trial of the OX40 agonist ivuxolimab. This CDR3 is CAISERGGEKLFF. CDR3 in DNA: TGTGCCATCAGTGAGCGTGGAGGTGAAAAACTGTTTTTT.